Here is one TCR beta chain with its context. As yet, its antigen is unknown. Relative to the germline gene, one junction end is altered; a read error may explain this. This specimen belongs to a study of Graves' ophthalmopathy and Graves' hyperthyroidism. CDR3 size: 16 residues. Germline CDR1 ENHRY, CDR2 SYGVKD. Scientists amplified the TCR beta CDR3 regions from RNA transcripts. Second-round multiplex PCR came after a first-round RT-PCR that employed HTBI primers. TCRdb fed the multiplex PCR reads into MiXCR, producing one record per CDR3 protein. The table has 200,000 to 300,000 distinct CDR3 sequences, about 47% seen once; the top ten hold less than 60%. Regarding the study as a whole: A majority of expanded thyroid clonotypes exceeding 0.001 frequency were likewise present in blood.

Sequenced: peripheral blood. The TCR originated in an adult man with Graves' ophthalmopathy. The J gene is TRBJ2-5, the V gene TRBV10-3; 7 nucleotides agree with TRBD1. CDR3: CAISPGDREYQETRYF. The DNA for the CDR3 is TGTGCCATCAGTCCTGGAGACAGGGAATACCAAGAGACCCGGTACTTC.